A single sample is the source of the 32 T cell receptor beta chains below, sequenced in a study of memory CD4+ T cells and cytomegalovirus serostatus. Single viable CD3+CD4+CD8-CD45RO+ cells were sorted as the memory CD4+ T cells. Profiling relied on immunoSEQ multiplex PCR, and the TCRdb table lists in-frame clones only, not all of them. Altogether over 75,000 clones are present, around 80% being singletons, with the ten largest covering 3.5% to 4%. Sequenced: memory CD4+ T cells from blood. The receptors were gathered from an adult in good health and CMV-seropositive.

This chain connects TRBV18 to TRBJ2-1; possibly TRBD2 for D (5 bases). The CDR3 runs 13 residues. Looked up from germline, CDR1 is KGHSH and CDR2 is LQKENI. V lost 3 bases and J lost 8, with 11 bases in between. CDR3 loop: CASSPLHGDEQFF. The CDR3 DNA reads as TGTGCCAGCTCACCCCTCCACGGGGATGAGCAGTTCTTC.

The rearrangement uses TRBV27 and TRBJ2-3; D might be TRBD1 (7 bases). V gave up 8 bases and J gave up 3 bases, with 12 bases separating them. CDR3 length: 13 amino acids. CDR1 is MNHEY and CDR2 is SMNVEV in the germline V gene (reference sequence). The CDR3 nucleotides read TGTGCCAGCCGCCAGGGGGGAACAGATACGCAGTATTTT. This sequence encodes CASRQGGTDTQYF.

The genes are TRBV6-1 and TRBJ1-5; maybe TRBD1 (6 bases). Germline V gene sequence: CDR1 MNHNS, CDR2 SASEGT. The CDR3 sequence is 14 residues long. The germline V and J ends were trimmed by 10 bases and 6 bases, with 19 bases remaining between them. CDR3 loop: CATLPDRGAQPQHF. Written as DNA, the CDR3 is TGTGCCACCCTTCCCGATAGGGGGGCTCAGCCCCAGCATTTT.

This chain uses TRBV5-1 with TRBJ2-7, with 8 bases matching TRBD1. The CDR3 runs to 15 residues. V lost 3 bases to trimming and J lost 1 base; unmatched junction nucleotides: 6. Germline V CDR1 and CDR2: SGHRS, YFSETQ. The CDR3 here is CASSSSGTGSYEQYF. In DNA form, the CDR3 reads TGCGCCAGCAGCTCTTCCGGGACAGGTTCCTACGAGCAGTACTTC.

V is TRBV19 and J is TRBJ1-5; 12 bases fit TRBD1. The CDR3 runs 16 residues. The trim removed 3 bases at V and 6 bases at J, leaving 6 bases unmatched. Looked up from germline, CDR1 is LNHDA and CDR2 is SQIVND (reference sequence). The CDR3 loop is CASSMGDRGPGQPQHF. As DNA, the CDR3 is TGTGCCAGTAGTATGGGGGACAGGGGGCCGGGTCAGCCCCAGCATTTT.

This chain uses TRBV6-1 with TRBJ1-5; D gene uncertain. Between the trimmed V and J ends, which lost 6 bases and 4 bases, there was a span of 7 bases. CDR3 length equals 12 residues. Germline lookup yields CDR1 MNHNS and CDR2 SASEGT. The CDR3 protein is CASRRENQPQHF. In nucleotides, the CDR3 is TGTGCCAGCAGGAGAGAAAATCAGCCCCAGCATTTT.

In this sample, this clone turned up once. This chain connects TRBV19 to TRBJ2-2, with 7 bases aligning to TRBD1. J gave up 0 bases and V 5 bases, and 3 bases lay outside the gene matches. The CDR3 totals 15 residues. Per the germline V gene, CDR1 is LNHDA and CDR2 is SQIVND (reference sequence). CDR3: CASSLGTANTGELFF. The CDR3 DNA sequence: TGTGCCAGTAGTCTTGGGACAGCGAACACCGGGGAGCTGTTTTTT.

This clone turned up a few times. The chain is built from TRBV5-1 and TRBJ2-1; D is perhaps TRBD1 or TRBD2 (5 bases each). Germline assignment: CDR1 SGHRS and CDR2 YFSETQ. The CDR3 extends over 15 amino acids. V lost 4 bases, J lost 5 bases, and 16 bases lay in between. The CDR3 loop is CASSPGPTDNNEQFF. The CDR3 bases are TGCGCCAGCAGCCCGGGACCAACAGACAACAATGAGCAGTTCTTC.

The V gene is TRBV5-1, the J gene TRBJ2-3; D gene uncertain. Looked up from germline, CDR1 is SGHRS and CDR2 is YFSETQ. The CDR3 has 16 residues. Trimming stripped 0 bases from V and 2 bases from J, with 13 bases between. CDR3 nucleotides: TGCGCCAGCAGCTTGGCCCCCTCGGCGGACACAGATACGCAGTATTTT. Translation gives CASSLAPSADTDTQYF.

The V gene is TRBV7-3, the J gene TRBJ2-2; no clear D. Germline CDR1 reads SGHTA; CDR2 reads FQGTGA. The germline V and J ends were trimmed by 7 bases and 4 bases, with 10 bases remaining between them. The CDR3 totals 13 residues. The CDR3 nucleotides read TGTGCCAGCAACTCTGGCTCCACCGGGGAGCTGTTTTTT. This gives the protein CASNSGSTGELFF.

The chain joins TRBV2 to TRBJ1-5, with unresolved D. Trimming took 3 bases from V and 7 from J, leaving 13 bases between them. Germline-derived CDR1 and CDR2 are SNHLY and FYNNEI. The CDR3 totals 14 residues. The DNA for the CDR3 is TGTGCCAGCAGTGACTTGGTCACCATGCAGCCCCAGCATTTT. Residues: CASSDLVTMQPQHF.

The chain links TRBV30 to TRBJ1-3; weak D call: TRBD1 (6 bases). The germline V gene has CDR1 GTSNPN and CDR2 SVGIG (reference sequence). The CDR3 has 12 amino acids. Trimming took off 0 bases at V and 9 bases at J, with 9 bases between the two ends. The CDR3 reads CAWSVRGRTIYF. The DNA of the CDR3 is TGTGCCTGGAGTGTACGGGGGCGCACCATATATTTT.

The chain carries TRBV7-2 and TRBJ2-1; perhaps TRBD2 as D (6 bases). V lost 3 bases, J lost 10 bases, and 10 bases lay in between. The CDR3 has 12 amino acids. Looked up from germline, CDR1 is SGHTA and CDR2 is FQGNSA. The CDR3 loop is CASSFAGLEQFF. The CDR3 nucleotides are TGTGCCAGCAGCTTCGCGGGATTAGAGCAGTTCTTC.

This chain joins TRBV28 and TRBJ1-1; a possible D gene is TRBD1 (6 bases). The CDR3 contains 17 residues. Trimming removed 4 bases from V and 4 bases from J, with 22 bases in between. CDR1 and CDR2 from the germline V gene are MDHEN and SYDVKM. The DNA for the CDR3 is TGTGCCAGCAGTTCCCCCCCCACGTACAGGGAAGGCACTGAAGCTTTCTTT. Residues: CASSSPPTYREGTEAFF. Combining the CDR3 with reference TRBV28 and TRBJ1-1 gives the whole variable domain DVKVTQSSRYLVKRTGEKVFLECVQDMDHENMFWYRQDPGLGLRLIYFSYDVKMKEKGDIPEGYSVSREKKERFSLILESASTNQTSMYLCASSSPPTYREGTEAFFGQGTRLTVV.

The gene calls are TRBV7-3 and TRBJ2-5, with a weak D call TRBD1 (6 bases). V was pared by 5 bases and J by 4 bases, with 20 bases between. The CDR3 extends over 16 amino acids. Germline V CDR1 and CDR2: SGHTA, FQGTGA. The CDR3 nucleotides read TGTGCCAGCAGCGTAAGGGGCACAGGGACGGGAGAGACCCAGTACTTC. It specifies CASSVRGTGTGETQYF.

Comments on this clone: The junction and the germline gene differ at one end; a read error may be behind it. The chain is built from TRBV19 and TRBJ2-7; D ambiguous. CDR3 size: 10 residues. Per germline, CDR1 LNHDA and CDR2 SQIVND (reference sequence). The CDR3 loop reads CPLNFSEQYF. DNA of the CDR3: TGCCCCCTAAATTTCTCCGAGCAGTACTTC.

The V gene is TRBV4-1, the J gene TRBJ1-4; D remains ambiguous. The CDR3 is 13 amino acids. V was shortened by 0 bases and J by 4 bases, with 3 bases between the two germline ends. CDR1 and CDR2 (germline): MGHRA, YSYEKL. The CDR3 DNA sequence: TGCGCCAGCAGCCAAGAAGGTAATGAAAAACTGTTTTTT. Its translation: CASSQEGNEKLFF.

The V gene is TRBV5-6, the J gene TRBJ1-2; D perhaps matches TRBD1 (5 bases). CDR1 is SGHDT, CDR2 YYEEEE, per germline. V was pared by 6 bases and J by 0 bases, with 9 bases between. This CDR3 has 13 amino acids. The DNA for the CDR3 is TGTGCCAGCAACCAGGGCCCTAACTATGGCTACACCTTC. Its protein product is CASNQGPNYGYTF.

The gene calls are TRBV7-8 and TRBJ2-7; D gene unclear. The CDR3 is made up of 12 amino acids. Deletions cut 6 bases from V and 6 bases from J, with 12 bases between. The V gene's germline CDR1 is SGHVS and CDR2 FQNEAQ. The CDR3 spells CASRGNSSEQYF. The CDR3 nucleotides are TGTGCCAGCAGGGGAAATTCAAGCGAGCAGTACTTC.

This clone was picked up a small number of times. This chain links TRBV28 with TRBJ1-1, with D tentatively TRBD1 (6 bases). Germline values: CDR1 MDHEN, CDR2 SYDVKM. CDR3 size: 15 residues. V gave up 2 bases and J gave up 5 bases, with 15 bases separating them. The CDR3 region has the DNA TGTGCCAGCAGTTTACCGACAGGACATGCTACTGAAGCTTTCTTT. The encoded protein is CASSLPTGHATEAFF.

V is TRBV5-4 and J is TRBJ1-2, with 9 bases aligning to TRBD1. The V segment lost 2 bases and the J segment 5 bases; nucleotides outside the gene matches: 10. CDR1 and CDR2 (germline): SGHNT, YYREEE (reference sequence). The CDR3 extends over 16 amino acids. This CDR3 is CASSLQDRGAGYGYTF. The CDR3 DNA sequence: TGTGCCAGCAGCTTACAGGACAGGGGCGCGGGGTATGGCTACACCTTC.

The chain carries TRBV18 and TRBJ2-5; the D is unclear. CDR1 is KGHSH and CDR2 is LQKENI in the germline V gene. Trimming removed 2 bases from V and 1 base from J, with 5 bases in between. CDR3 length equals 13 residues. CDR3 nucleotides: TGTGCCAGCTCACCAAACCCCCAAGAGACCCAGTACTTC. The encoded protein is CASSPNPQETQYF.

This chain joins TRBV7-9 and TRBJ2-1, with 8 positions matching TRBD1. Looked up from germline, CDR1 is SEHNR and CDR2 is FQNEAQ (reference sequence). This CDR3 has 13 residues. Trimming took 5 bases from V and 4 from J; bases not matched to a gene: 1. In DNA form, the CDR3 reads TGTGCCAGCAGCGGACAGGGTTACAATGAGCAGTTCTTC. Encoded protein: CASSGQGYNEQFF. The full variable domain, with the rest looked up from reference TRBV7-9 and TRBJ2-1, is DTGVSQNPRHKITKRGQNVTFRCDPISEHNRLYWYRQTLGQGPEFLTYFQNEAQLEKSRLLSDRFSAERPKGSFSTLEIQRTEQGDSAMYLCASSGQGYNEQFFGPGTRLTVL.

The chain is built from TRBV5-1 and TRBJ2-7; D is unclear. With 0 bases removed from V and 3 bases from J, the gap between germline ends came to 1 base. This CDR3 comprises 11 residues. Per the germline V gene, CDR1 is SGHRS and CDR2 is YFSETQ. CDR3 amino acids: CASSLDYEQYF. In DNA form, the CDR3 reads TGCGCCAGCAGCTTGGACTACGAGCAGTACTTC.

This rearrangement joins TRBV30 to TRBJ1-2; 8 nucleotides match TRBD1. The CDR3 loop spans 15 amino acids. Germline assignment: CDR1 GTSNPN and CDR2 SVGIG (reference sequence). The V gene end was trimmed by 0 bases and the J gene end by 8 bases; junction bases not matched to a gene: 11. CDR3 nucleotide sequence: TGTGCCTGGAGTGTACTACGCACAGGGGGATTGGGCTACACCTTC. Translating it yields CAWSVLRTGGLGYTF. The variable domain in full, with the rest retrieved from reference TRBV30 and TRBJ1-2, is SQTIHQWPATLVQPVGSPLSLECTVEGTSNPNLYWYRQAAGRGLQLLFYSVGIGQISSEVPQNLSASRPQDRQFILSSKKLLLSDSGFYLCAWSVLRTGGLGYTFGSGTRLTVV.

V gene TRBV6-1 combines with J gene TRBJ2-7; 8 nucleotides line up with TRBD1. V lost 9 bases, J lost 8 bases, and 12 bases stayed unmatched. The CDR3 has 13 amino acids. The germline V gene has CDR1 MNHNS and CDR2 SASEGT. The CDR3 nucleotides read TGTGCCAGTCAGGGGACAGGACGTCTCAAGCAGTACTTC. It encodes CASQGTGRLKQYF.

The chain combines TRBV5-6 with TRBJ1-5, with TRBD1 identical over 7 bases. V lost 0 bases to trimming and J lost 5 bases; unmatched junction nucleotides: 2. CDR1 is SGHDT and CDR2 is YYEEEE in the germline V gene. The CDR3 loop spans 14 amino acids. DNA of the CDR3: TGTGCCAGCAGCTTGGCAGGGGGGGATCAGCCCCAGCATTTT. Protein product: CASSLAGGDQPQHF.

The chain employs TRBV5-1 and TRBJ2-1, with a weak D call TRBD2 (6 bases). The CDR3 covers 16 residues. Trimming removed 4 bases at V and 0 bases at J, with 14 bases between. CDR1 and CDR2 (germline): SGHRS, YFSETQ. As DNA, the CDR3 is TGCGCCAGCAGCCCCGGGGGTACCAGCTCCTACAATGAGCAGTTCTTC. Translating gives CASSPGGTSSYNEQFF.

V gene TRBV28 combines with J gene TRBJ2-5; perhaps D is TRBD1 or TRBD2 (6 bases each). Trimming removed 2 bases at V and 5 bases at J, with 21 bases between. The CDR3 has 17 amino acids. Per the germline V gene, CDR1 is MDHEN and CDR2 is SYDVKM. The CDR3 DNA sequence: TGTGCCAGCAGTTTAAATGCGGGAACAGGGAAGGGTGAGACCCAGTACTTC. This encodes CASSLNAGTGKGETQYF.

This chain connects TRBV10-3 to TRBJ1-3; D unresolved. Germline lookup yields CDR1 ENHRY and CDR2 SYGVKD. This CDR3 is 14 amino acids long. Trimming removed 6 bases from V and 3 bases from J, with 12 bases in between. CDR3 in DNA: TGTGCCATCAGCCCAGACGGAATTGGAAACACCATATATTTT. Its translation is CAISPDGIGNTIYF.

The rearrangement joins TRBV7-9 to TRBJ2-1; TRBD1 matches 9 bases. The length of the CDR3 is 16 residues. CDR1 is SEHNR, CDR2 FQNEAQ, per germline (reference sequence). V was pared by 4 bases and J by 5 bases, with 9 bases of the junction left unmatched. The CDR3 protein is CASSSSTGGTDNEQFF. The CDR3 nucleotides are TGTGCCAGCAGCTCATCGACAGGGGGAACGGACAATGAGCAGTTCTTC.

This rearrangement joins TRBV7-2 to TRBJ2-6; D unresolved. The V gene's germline CDR1 is SGHTA and CDR2 FQGNSA. The CDR3 sequence is 17 residues long. The V and J ends lost 4 bases and 0 bases respectively, with 13 bases between them. CDR3 loop: CASSSTPQGSGANVLTF. The CDR3 nucleotides are TGTGCCAGCAGCTCAACCCCCCAAGGCTCTGGGGCCAACGTCCTGACTTTC. The whole variable domain, filled in from reference TRBV7-2 and TRBJ2-6, reads GAGVSQSPSNKVTEKGKDVELRCDPISGHTALYWYRQSLGQGLEFLIYFQGNSAPDKSGLPSDRFSAERTGGSVSTLTIQRTQQEDSAVYLCASSSTPQGSGANVLTFGAGSRLTVL.